The T cell receptor beta chain under discussion was sequenced for a study of cytomegalovirus exposure and HLA in healthy donors. Whole-study findings and limits: Most TCR sequences were seen very rarely across donors, but some public TCRs occurred in many. The TCR clusters that emerged in the first cohort tended, a later analysis found, to co-occur in the approximately 110 validation repertoires. Confirmation in vitro established that a few CMV-associated chains were specific for CMV antigens.

Remarks on this clone: What it binds is unknown.

The method was immunoSEQ multiplex PCR; TCRdb's version includes in-frame clones alone and lacks a portion of them. The sample includes roughly 65,000 clones, roughly nine tenths of them seen just once. CDR3 length equals 15 residues. V was trimmed by 0 bases and J by 3 bases, leaving 10 bases between them. Germline-derived CDR1 and CDR2 are SGDLS and YYNGEE. V gene TRBV9 combines with J gene TRBJ2-1; a possible D gene is TRBD2 (6 bases). The sequence came from a man aged 18 to 29 in good health and CMV-seronegative. The sequencing sample was made of PBMCs. The CDR3 bases are TGTGCCAGCAGCGTAGACCGGGGACTCTACAATGAGCAGTTCTTC. Translation: CASSVDRGLYNEQFF.